The 15 T cell receptor beta chains presented below share a single source sample, sequenced in a study of blood T cell repertoires in COVID-19. Here immunoSEQ multiplex PCR was the method, and the copy in TCRdb shows in-frame clones only, minus some. The table lists about 150,000 clones, roughly 84% of them singletons. The sample was peripheral blood. The receptors here all came from a woman in her fifties or sixties with COVID-19, enrolled during active disease.

The rearrangement joins TRBV11-3 to TRBJ2-3; 13 bases map to TRBD2. CDR1 is SGHNT and CDR2 is YENEEA in the germline V gene. The CDR3 consists of 16 residues. V trimming: 5 bases; J trimming: 6 bases; junction bases outside the gene matches: 8. The CDR3 region is CASSPGLAGVRDTQYF. The CDR3 DNA is TGTGCCAGCAGCCCTGGACTAGCGGGAGTCAGGGATACGCAGTATTTT.

V usage is TRBV19 and J usage is TRBJ1-2; D perhaps matches TRBD1 (6 bases). The CDR3 contains 13 residues. V was trimmed by 5 bases and J by 5 bases, leaving 12 bases between them. Germline lookup yields CDR1 LNHDA and CDR2 SQIVND (reference sequence). The CDR3 DNA follows: TGTGCCAGTAGTTTGAACAGGGAATATGGCTACACCTTC. It translates to CASSLNREYGYTF.

This chain uses TRBV19 with TRBJ1-3; D remains unclear. Germline V gives CDR1 LNHDA, CDR2 SQIVND (reference sequence). The CDR3 totals 16 residues. V lost 6 bases and J 0 bases, leaving 15 bases between the germline ends. The CDR3 is CASRSPRSSSGNTIYF. The DNA for the CDR3 is TGTGCCAGTAGGTCCCCCCGCTCGAGCTCTGGAAACACCATATATTTT.

J is TRBJ2-3 and V is TRBV5-1, with D possibly being TRBD1 (6 bases). Germline CDR1 SGHRS, CDR2 YFSETQ. The CDR3 extends over 15 amino acids. The V gene lost 1 base and the J gene lost 3 bases, with 12 bases spanning the gap. The CDR3 sequence is CASSLSGVPTDTQYF. CDR3 in DNA: TGCGCCAGCAGCTTGTCAGGGGTACCAACAGATACGCAGTATTTT.

The chain recombines TRBV19 with TRBJ1-1; 8 bases match TRBD1. Germline CDR1 reads LNHDA; CDR2 reads SQIVND (reference sequence). J was trimmed by 2 bases and V by 5 bases; bases with no gene match: 4. The CDR3 length is 14 residues. The CDR3, as DNA: TGTGCCAGTAGTCGACAGGGGCTAAACACTGAAGCTTTCTTT. It translates to CASSRQGLNTEAFF.

The rearrangement joins TRBV3-1 (or the pseudogene TRBV3-2) to TRBJ2-2; 9 bases agree with TRBD1. The CDR3 sequence is 17 residues long. Germline CDR1 and CDR2: LGHDT and YNNKEL (reference sequence). With 4 bases clipped from V and 7 bases from J, the junction kept 13 bases outside the gene matches. The CDR3 DNA reads as TGTGCCAGCAGCCGCGCGACAGGGGGGGGAACAGGCGGGGAGCTGTTTTTT. Translating gives CASSRATGGGTGGELFF.

This chain uses TRBV19 with TRBJ1-3; D is unresolved. Trimming stripped 10 bases from V and 0 bases from J, with 10 bases between. CDR1 is LNHDA, CDR2 SQIVND, per germline (reference sequence). The CDR3 extends over 13 amino acids. The CDR3 DNA reads TGTGCCATTTCGACTCTCTCTGGAAACACCATATATTTT. Translating it yields CAISTLSGNTIYF.

In this sample, this clone turned up a few times. The chain links TRBV6-4 to TRBJ2-1, with 9 positions matching TRBD1. J gave up 6 bases and V 0 bases, and 6 bases lay outside the gene matches. The CDR3 consists of 16 residues. CDR1 and CDR2 (germline): MRHNA, SNTAGT. CDR3 sequence (DNA): TGTGCCAGCAGTGACTCGACAGGGGGGCGTATCAATGAGCAGTTCTTC. Its translation: CASSDSTGGRINEQFF.

This clone has only a few counts. The rearrangement joins TRBV6-5 to TRBJ2-1; TRBD2 aligns across 7 bases. Trimming at V came to 4 bases and at J to 5 bases, leaving 8 bases not matched to a gene. The CDR3 sequence is 15 residues long. Germline assignment: CDR1 MNHEY and CDR2 SVGAGI. The chain's CDR3 is CASSSGGSRHNEQFF. The CDR3 coding sequence is TGTGCCAGCAGTTCGGGCGGGAGTCGGCACAATGAGCAGTTCTTC.

This sequence joins TRBV3-1 (or the pseudogene TRBV3-2) and TRBJ1-1; tentative D call: TRBD1 (5 bases). Germline values: CDR1 LGHDT, CDR2 YNNKEL (reference sequence). The CDR3 is made up of 12 amino acids. The V and J ends lost 1 base and 7 bases respectively, with 7 bases between them. The CDR3 spells CASSQGGVEAFF. The CDR3 DNA sequence: TGTGCCAGCAGCCAAGGGGGGGTTGAAGCTTTCTTT.

The sample holds a few counts of this clone. The V call is TRBV15, the J call TRBJ1-2, with a tentative D call TRBD1 (6 bases). CDR3 length: 15 residues. V lost 7 bases, J lost 4 bases, and 19 bases lay in between. CDR1 and CDR2 (germline): LNHNV, YYDKDF (reference sequence). The CDR3 here is CATTNPGTRVYGYTF. CDR3 bases: TGTGCCACCACCAACCCGGGGACACGCGTCTATGGCTACACCTTC.

The CDR3 coding sequence is TGTGCCTGCCGTCAGGGGGTTGATCAGCCCCAGCATTTT. As protein: CACRQGVDQPQHF. The V call is TRBV6-5, the J call TRBJ1-5; 7 bases fit TRBD1. The germline CDR1 and CDR2 sequences are MNHEY and SVGAGI. There are 13 residues in the CDR3. V was clipped by 11 bases and J by 5 bases; unmatched bases: 9.

The V call is TRBV7-3, the J call TRBJ2-4; TRBD2 matches at 14 bases. Trimming at V came to 2 bases and at J to 13 bases, leaving 10 bases not matched to a gene. Germline V gives CDR1 SGHTA, CDR2 FQGTGA. The CDR3 is 16 amino acids. The CDR3 loop is CASSLSSGLAGGLQYF. DNA for the CDR3: TGTGCCAGCAGCTTATCCTCTGGACTAGCGGGAGGCCTACAGTACTTC.

This clone was counted a single time. V and J are TRBV6-5 and TRBJ1-2; TRBD1 matches at 9 bases. The CDR3 extends over 14 amino acids. After removal of 9 bases from V and 2 bases from J, the junction contained 7 bases not matched to a gene. From germline, CDR1 is MNHEY and CDR2 SVGAGI. The CDR3 coding sequence is TGTGCCAGGGGAGGGGGGACAGGGAACTATGGCTACACCTTC. It translates to CARGGGTGNYGYTF.

This chain uses TRBV5-1 with TRBJ2-5, with D maybe TRBD2 (6 bases). The CDR3 length is 13 residues. V was trimmed by 2 bases and J by 4 bases, leaving 9 bases between them. Germline lookup yields CDR1 SGHRS and CDR2 YFSETQ. The CDR3: CASSFSAGETQYF. CDR3 nucleotides: TGCGCCAGCAGCTTTTCAGCGGGAGAGACCCAGTACTTC. Full variable domain (remainder filled in from reference TRBV5-1 and TRBJ2-5): KAGVTQTPRYLIKTRGQQVTLSCSPISGHRSVSWYQQTPGQGLQFLFEYFSETQRNKGNFPGRFSGRQFSNSRSEMNVSTLELGDSALYLCASSFSAGETQYFGPGTRLLVL.